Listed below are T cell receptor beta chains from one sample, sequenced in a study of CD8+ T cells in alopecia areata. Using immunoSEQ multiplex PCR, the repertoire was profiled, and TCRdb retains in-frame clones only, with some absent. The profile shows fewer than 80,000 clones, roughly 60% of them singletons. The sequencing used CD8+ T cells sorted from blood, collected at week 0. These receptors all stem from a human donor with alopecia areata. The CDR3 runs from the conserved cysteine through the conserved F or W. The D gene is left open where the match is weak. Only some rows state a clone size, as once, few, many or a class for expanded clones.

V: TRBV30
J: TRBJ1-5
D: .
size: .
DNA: TGTGCCTGGAGTGTACGGGGGGACTATAGGCAGCCCCAGCATTTT
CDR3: CAWSVRGDYRQPQHF

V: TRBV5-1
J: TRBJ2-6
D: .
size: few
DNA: TGCGCCAGCAGCTTGAATAGGGGTGGGGCCAACGTCCTGACTTTC
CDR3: CASSLNRGGANVLTF

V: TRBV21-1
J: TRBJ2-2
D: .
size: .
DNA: TGTGCCAGCAGCAGCAGGGGTGGGACCGGGGAGCTGTTTTTT
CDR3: CASSSRGGTGELFF

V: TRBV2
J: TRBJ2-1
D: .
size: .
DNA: TGTGCCAGGGGGGTTTACAATGAGCAGTTCTTC
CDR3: CARGVYNEQFF

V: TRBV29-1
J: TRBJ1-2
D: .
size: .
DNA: TGCAGCATTGTGCAGGGTATCAGCTACACCTTC
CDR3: CSIVQGISYTF

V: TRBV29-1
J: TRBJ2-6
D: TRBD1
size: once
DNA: TGCACCAGGGGGCTAAGGGCTGGGGCCAACGTCCTGACTTTC
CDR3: CTRGLRAGANVLTF

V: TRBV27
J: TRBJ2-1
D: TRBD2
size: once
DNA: TGTGCCAGCAGGGGACTAGCGGGAGGAAGTGAGCAGTTCTTC
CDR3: CASRGLAGGSEQFF

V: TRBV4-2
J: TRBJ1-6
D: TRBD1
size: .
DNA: TGTGCCAGCAGCCAAGATCGGGGGCCACAGGGGTTCGCATATAATTCACCCCTCCACTTT
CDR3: CASSQDRGPQGFAYNSPLHF

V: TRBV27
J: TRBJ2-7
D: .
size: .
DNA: TGTGCCAGCAGAGGCATAAAATATAACCCCCTCTACGAGCAGTACTTC
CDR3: CASRGIKYNPLYEQYF

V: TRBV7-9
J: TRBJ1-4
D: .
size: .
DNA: TGTGCCAGCAGCTTAGTCTCTGTCTCGGGGTTTAATGAAAAACTGTTTTTT
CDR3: CASSLVSVSGFNEKLFF

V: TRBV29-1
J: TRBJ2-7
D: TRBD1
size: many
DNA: TGCAGCGTTGTTGGACAGGGAATCGAGCAGTACTTC
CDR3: CSVVGQGIEQYF

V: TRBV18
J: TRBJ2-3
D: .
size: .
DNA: TGTGCCAGCTCACCGGGACTCTTTGGCACAGATACGCAGTATTTT
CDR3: CASSPGLFGTDTQYF

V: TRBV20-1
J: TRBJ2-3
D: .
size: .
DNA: TGCAGTGCCGACTCGGATACGCAGTATTTT
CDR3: CSADSDTQYF

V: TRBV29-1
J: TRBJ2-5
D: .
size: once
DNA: TGCAGCGGGAGTGGGGGTAAGATCTCCCTCGCAGAGACCCAGTACTTC
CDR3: CSGSGGKISLAETQYF

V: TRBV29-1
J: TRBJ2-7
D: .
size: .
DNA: TGCAGCGTTACGCCCGGGGGGAACAGGGGCCCCTACGAGCAGTACTTC
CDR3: CSVTPGGNRGPYEQYF

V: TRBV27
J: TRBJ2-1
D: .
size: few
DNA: TGTGCCAGCAGTACTCCGGGACTGACTTACAATGAGCAGTTCTTC
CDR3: CASSTPGLTYNEQFF

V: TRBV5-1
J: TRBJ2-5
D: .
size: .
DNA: TGCGCCAGCAGCTACGCTACAACAGGGTTGGAGACCCAGTACTTC
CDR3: CASSYATTGLETQYF

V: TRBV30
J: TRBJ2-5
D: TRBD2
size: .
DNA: TGTGCCTGGACACTAGCGGGAGGGCCGCGGGAGACCCAGTACTTC
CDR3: CAWTLAGGPRETQYF

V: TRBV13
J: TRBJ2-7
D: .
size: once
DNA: TGTGCCAGCAGCTTAGGCGGGGAGGTGATCTACGAGCAGTACTTC
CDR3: CASSLGGEVIYEQYF

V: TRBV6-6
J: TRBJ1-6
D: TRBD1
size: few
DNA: TGTGCCAGCAGGGTACAGGGGACGAGGGATTCACCCCTCCACTTT
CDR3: CASRVQGTRDSPLHF

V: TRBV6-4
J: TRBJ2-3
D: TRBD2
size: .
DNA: TGTGCCAGCAGTACTAGCGGGGGGGGCACAGATACGCAGTATTTT
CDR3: CASSTSGGGTDTQYF

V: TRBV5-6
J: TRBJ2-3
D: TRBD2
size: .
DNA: TGTGCCAGCATCGAACTAGCGGGCACAGATACGCAGTATTTT
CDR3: CASIELAGTDTQYF

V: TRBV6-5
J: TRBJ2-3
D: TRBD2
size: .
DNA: TGTGCCAGCAGAGCACTAGCGGGGGGGTCAGATACGCAGTATTTT
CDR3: CASRALAGGSDTQYF

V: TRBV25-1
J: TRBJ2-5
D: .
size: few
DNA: TGTGCCAGCAGTGGGCCAGAAGAGACCCAGTACTTC
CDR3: CASSGPEETQYF

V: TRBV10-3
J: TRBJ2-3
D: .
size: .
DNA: TGTGCCACGTGGGACCCATCTAGCACAGATACGCAGTATTTT
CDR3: CATWDPSSTDTQYF

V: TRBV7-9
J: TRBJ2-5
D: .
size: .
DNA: TGTGCCAGCAGCTTACAGGGTGAGACCCAGTACTTC
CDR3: CASSLQGETQYF

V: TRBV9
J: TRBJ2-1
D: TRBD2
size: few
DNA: TGTGCCAGCAGCGTAGGAGATAGCGGGAGCTCCTACAATGAGCAGTTCTTC
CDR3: CASSVGDSGSSYNEQFF

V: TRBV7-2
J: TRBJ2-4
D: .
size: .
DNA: TGTGCCAGCAGCTTAAATAGTATGAACATTCAGTACTTC
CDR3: CASSLNSMNIQYF

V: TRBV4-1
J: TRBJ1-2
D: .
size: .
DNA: TGCGCCAGCAGCCAAGAAGGTTCCGCCACCCTCAGTGGCTACACCTTC
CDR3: CASSQEGSATLSGYTF

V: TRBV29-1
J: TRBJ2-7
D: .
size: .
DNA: TGCAGCGTTGAATTGTCCCTCGCGGAGCAGTACTTC
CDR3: CSVELSLAEQYF

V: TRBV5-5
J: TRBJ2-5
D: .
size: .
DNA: TGTGCCAGCAGCTTGTATGGGTCACAAGAGACCCAGTACTTC
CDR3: CASSLYGSQETQYF

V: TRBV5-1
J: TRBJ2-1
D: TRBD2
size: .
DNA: TGCGCCAGCAGCCTGGGGGCGTGGGTAGCGGGATCCTACAATGAGCAGTTCTTC
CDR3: CASSLGAWVAGSYNEQFF

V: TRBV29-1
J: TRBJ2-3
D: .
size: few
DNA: TGCAGCGTTGAAGATCAGCGCAGGGAGGATACGCAGTATTTT
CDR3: CSVEDQRREDTQYF

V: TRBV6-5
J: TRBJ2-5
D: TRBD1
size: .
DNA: TGTGCCAGCAGTCCCGGGACAGGGGACGAGACCCAGTACTTC
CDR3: CASSPGTGDETQYF

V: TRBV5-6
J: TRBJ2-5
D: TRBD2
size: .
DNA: TGTGCCAGCAGCTTGGTCCGGACTAGTAACGAGACCCAGTACTTC
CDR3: CASSLVRTSNETQYF

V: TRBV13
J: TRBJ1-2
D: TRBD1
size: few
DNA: TGTGCCAGCAGCAAGACAGGGGACTATGGCTACACCTTC
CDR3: CASSKTGDYGYTF

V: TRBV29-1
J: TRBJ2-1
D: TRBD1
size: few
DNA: TGCAGCGTAAACCCGGACAGGTGGGAGCAGTTCTTC
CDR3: CSVNPDRWEQFF

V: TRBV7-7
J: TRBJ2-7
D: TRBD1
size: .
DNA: TGTGCCAGCAGCTTATCTGTGACAGGGAGAGACGAGCAGTACTTC
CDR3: CASSLSVTGRDEQYF

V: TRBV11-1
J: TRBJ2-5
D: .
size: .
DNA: TGTGCCAGCAGCGTGGGATCTGCGTACCAAGAGACCCAGTACTTC
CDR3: CASSVGSAYQETQYF

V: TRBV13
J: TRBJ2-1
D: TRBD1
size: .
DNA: TGTGCCAGCAGCTTAGAAGGGACAGGCTCCTACAATGAGCAGTTCTTC
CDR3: CASSLEGTGSYNEQFF

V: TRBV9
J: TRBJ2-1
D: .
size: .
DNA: TGTGCCAGCAGCGTATTTGCAGGAGCAGATCAGTTCTTC
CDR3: CASSVFAGADQFF

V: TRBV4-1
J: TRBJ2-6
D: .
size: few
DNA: TGCGCCAGCAGCCACCCTGGGGCCAACGTCCTGACTTTC
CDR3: CASSHPGANVLTF

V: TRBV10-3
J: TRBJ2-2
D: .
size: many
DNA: TGTGCCATCGGGCAGGAGGACACCGGGGAGCTGTTTTTT
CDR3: CAIGQEDTGELFF